This T cell receptor (beta chain) comes out of a study of blood T cell repertoires in COVID-19. Study details: Samples came from the United States, Italy and Spain, spanning acute and convalescent COVID-19.

Membership in each cohort depended on participant-reported clinical history. Recovery among Cohort 3 donors was established by two negative PCRs, clearance, or symptom resolution. The method was immunoSEQ multiplex PCR; TCRdb's version includes in-frame clones alone and lacks a portion of them. The sample has a few hundred thousand clones, roughly 89% seen once; the top ten hold about 2%. The CDR3 spans 15 residues. V dropped 3 bases and J dropped 4; count of bases not matched to a gene: 4. Germline lookup yields CDR1 LNHNV and CDR2 YYDKDF (reference sequence). This chain links TRBV15 with TRBJ2-4; 9 positions agree with TRBD1. Source material: PBMCs or T cells enriched from blood (not recorded which). The sequence was obtained from a woman aged 60-75 years who had recovered from COVID-19. The CDR3 coding sequence is TGTGCCACCAGCAGGAGGACAGGGGTTAAAAACATTCAGTACTTC. Its protein product is CATSRRTGVKNIQYF.